A selection of T cell receptor beta chains follows, all from one sample in a study of CD8+ T cells in alopecia areata. Here immunoSEQ multiplex PCR was the method, and the copy in TCRdb shows in-frame clones only, minus some. The repertoire holds 200,000 to 250,000 clones, with around 57% as singletons. The material was CD4+ T cells sorted from blood, obtained at week 4, from a patient treated with tofacitinib. Source of these receptors: a human donor with alopecia areata. CDR3s include the opening cysteine and the closing phenylalanine or tryptophan. A D gene is named only where the DNA matches it firmly. Rows may omit the clone size; those that give it use once, few, many or a size class.

V,J,size,D,DNA,CDR3
TRBV29-1,TRBJ2-5,-,TRBD1,TGCAGCGTCGACAGGGGAGGAGAGACCCAGTACTTC,CSVDRGGETQYF
TRBV10-3,TRBJ2-7,-,TRBD2,TGTGCCATCGCGGGGCGGGGGTCAGCCTACGAGCAGTACTTC,CAIAGRGSAYEQYF
TRBV5-1,TRBJ2-5,-,-,TGCGCCAGCAGCCTAACGAGAAAGGAAGAGACCCAGTACTTC,CASSLTRKEETQYF
TRBV7-8,TRBJ2-5,once,TRBD2,TGTGCCAGCAGCTTAGCCGGACTAGAGAAGAGGACCCAGTACTTC,CASSLAGLEKRTQYF
TRBV2,TRBJ2-3,-,-,TGTGCCAGCAGTGGGGACTTAGACACAGATACGCAGTATTTT,CASSGDLDTDTQYF
TRBV11-3,TRBJ1-3,many,TRBD1,TGTGCCAGCAGCCCCGGACAGGGTCCAGGAAACACCATATATTTT,CASSPGQGPGNTIYF
TRBV2,TRBJ2-7,-,TRBD2,TGTGCCAGCAGAGAACTCAGACTAGCGGGGGGGAAGGAGCAGTACTTC,CASRELRLAGGKEQYF
TRBV29-1,TRBJ2-4,-,-,TGCAGCGTTTCCACCCGGACACGGAACATTCAGTACTTC,CSVSTRTRNIQYF
TRBV20-1,TRBJ2-5,-,-,TGCAGTGCTAGATTGGGGGAGACCCAGTACTTC,CSARLGETQYF
TRBV2,TRBJ2-5,-,TRBD1,TGTGCCAGCAGTTCCGGGACAGGGGGTTTGCGAGAGACCCAGTACTTC,CASSSGTGGLRETQYF
TRBV9,TRBJ1-1,-,TRBD1,TGTGCCAGCAGCGTAGATGGGACAGGGAAAACTGAAGCTTTCTTT,CASSVDGTGKTEAFF